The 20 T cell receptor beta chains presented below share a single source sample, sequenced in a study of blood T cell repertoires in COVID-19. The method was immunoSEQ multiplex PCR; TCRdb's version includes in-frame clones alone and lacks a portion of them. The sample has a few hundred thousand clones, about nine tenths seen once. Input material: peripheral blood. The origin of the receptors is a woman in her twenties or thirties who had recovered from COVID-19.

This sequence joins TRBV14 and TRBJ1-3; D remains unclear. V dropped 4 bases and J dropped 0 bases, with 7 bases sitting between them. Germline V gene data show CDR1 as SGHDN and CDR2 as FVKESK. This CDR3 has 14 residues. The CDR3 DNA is TGTGCCAGCAGCCCTACCATCTCTGGAAACACCATATATTTT. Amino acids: CASSPTISGNTIYF.

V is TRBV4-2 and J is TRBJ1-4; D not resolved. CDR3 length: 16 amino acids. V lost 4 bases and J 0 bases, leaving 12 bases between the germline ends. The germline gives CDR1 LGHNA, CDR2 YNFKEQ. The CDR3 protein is CASSPELLATNEKLFF. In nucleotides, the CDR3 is TGTGCCAGCAGCCCTGAACTCCTCGCAACTAATGAAAAACTGTTTTTT.

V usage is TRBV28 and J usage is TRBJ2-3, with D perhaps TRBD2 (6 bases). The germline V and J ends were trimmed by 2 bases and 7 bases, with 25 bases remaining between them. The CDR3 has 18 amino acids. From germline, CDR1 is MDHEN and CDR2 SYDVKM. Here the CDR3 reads CASSLRSGGAGPRNTQYF. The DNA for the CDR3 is TGTGCCAGCAGTTTACGGTCCGGTGGGGCGGGGCCCCGAAATACGCAGTATTTT.

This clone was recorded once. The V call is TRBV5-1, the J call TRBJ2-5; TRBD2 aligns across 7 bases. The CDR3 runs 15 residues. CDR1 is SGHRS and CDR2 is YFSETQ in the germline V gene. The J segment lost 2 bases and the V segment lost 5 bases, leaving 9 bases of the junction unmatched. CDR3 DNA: TGCGCCAGCAGTTACGGGACTATACTACAAGAGACCCAGTACTTC. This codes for CASSYGTILQETQYF.

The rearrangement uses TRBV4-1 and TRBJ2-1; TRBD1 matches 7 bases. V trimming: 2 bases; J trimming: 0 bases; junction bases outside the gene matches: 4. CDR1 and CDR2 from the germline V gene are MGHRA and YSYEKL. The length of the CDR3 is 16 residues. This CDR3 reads CASSQPDRPSYNEQFF. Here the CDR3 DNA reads TGCGCCAGCAGCCAACCGGACAGGCCCTCCTACAATGAGCAGTTCTTC.

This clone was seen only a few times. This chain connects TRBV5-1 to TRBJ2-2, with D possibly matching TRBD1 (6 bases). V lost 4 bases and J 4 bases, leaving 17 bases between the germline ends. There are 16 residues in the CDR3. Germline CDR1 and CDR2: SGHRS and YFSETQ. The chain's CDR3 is CASSPRLGTSTGELFF. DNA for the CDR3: TGCGCCAGCAGCCCAAGACTCGGGACAAGCACCGGGGAGCTGTTTTTT.

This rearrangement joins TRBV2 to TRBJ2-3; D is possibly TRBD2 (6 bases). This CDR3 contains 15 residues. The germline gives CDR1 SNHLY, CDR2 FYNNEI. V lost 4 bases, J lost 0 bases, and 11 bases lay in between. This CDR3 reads CASSVSGTSTDTQYF. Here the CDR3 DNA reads TGTGCCAGCAGTGTTAGCGGAACTAGCACAGATACGCAGTATTTT.

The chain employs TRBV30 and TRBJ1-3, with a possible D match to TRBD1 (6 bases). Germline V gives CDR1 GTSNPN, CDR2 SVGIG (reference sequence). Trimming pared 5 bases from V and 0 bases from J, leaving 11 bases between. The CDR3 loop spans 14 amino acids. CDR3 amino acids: CAWGDRLSGNTIYF. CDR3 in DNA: TGTGCCTGGGGTGACAGGCTCTCTGGAAACACCATATATTTT.

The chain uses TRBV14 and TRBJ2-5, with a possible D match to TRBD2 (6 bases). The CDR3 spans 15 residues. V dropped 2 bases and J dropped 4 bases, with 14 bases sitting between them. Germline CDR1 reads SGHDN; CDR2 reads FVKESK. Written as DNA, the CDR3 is TGTGCCAGCAGCCAATCGATGGGGGGAGGAGAGACCCAGTACTTC. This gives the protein CASSQSMGGGETQYF.

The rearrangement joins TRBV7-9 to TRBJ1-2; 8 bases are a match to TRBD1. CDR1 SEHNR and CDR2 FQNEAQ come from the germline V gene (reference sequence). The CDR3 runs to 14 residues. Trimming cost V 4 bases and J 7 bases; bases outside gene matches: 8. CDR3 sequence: CASSSGQGTSGYTF. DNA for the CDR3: TGTGCCAGCAGCTCTGGACAGGGAACTTCTGGCTACACCTTC. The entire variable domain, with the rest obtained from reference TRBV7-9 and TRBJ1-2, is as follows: DTGVSQNPRHKITKRGQNVTFRCDPISEHNRLYWYRQTLGQGPEFLTYFQNEAQLEKSRLLSDRFSAERPKGSFSTLEIQRTEQGDSAMYLCASSSGQGTSGYTFGSGTRLTVV.

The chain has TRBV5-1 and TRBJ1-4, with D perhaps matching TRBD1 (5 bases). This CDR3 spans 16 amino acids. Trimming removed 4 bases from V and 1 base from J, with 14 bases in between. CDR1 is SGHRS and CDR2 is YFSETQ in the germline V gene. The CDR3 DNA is TGCGCCAGCAGCGCGGCTTTGGGGGGAACTAATGAAAAACTGTTTTTT. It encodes CASSAALGGTNEKLFF. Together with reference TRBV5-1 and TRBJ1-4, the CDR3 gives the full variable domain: KAGVTQTPRYLIKTRGQQVTLSCSPISGHRSVSWYQQTPGQGLQFLFEYFSETQRNKGNFPGRFSGRQFSNSRSEMNVSTLELGDSALYLCASSAALGGTNEKLFFGSGTQLSVL.

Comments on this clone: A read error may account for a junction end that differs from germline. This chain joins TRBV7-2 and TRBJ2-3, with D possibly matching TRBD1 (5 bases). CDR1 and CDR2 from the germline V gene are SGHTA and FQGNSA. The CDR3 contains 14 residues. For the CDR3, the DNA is TGTGCCAGCAGCCCAACGTGGAGCACAGGTACGCAGTATTTT. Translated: CASSPTWSTGTQYF.

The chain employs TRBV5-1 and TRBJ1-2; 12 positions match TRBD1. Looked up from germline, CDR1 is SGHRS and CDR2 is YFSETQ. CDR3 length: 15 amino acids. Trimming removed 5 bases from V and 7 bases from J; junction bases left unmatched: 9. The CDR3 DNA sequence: TGCGCCAGCAGAAAGGGCCGGGACAGGGGGCCTGGCTACACCTTC. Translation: CASRKGRDRGPGYTF.

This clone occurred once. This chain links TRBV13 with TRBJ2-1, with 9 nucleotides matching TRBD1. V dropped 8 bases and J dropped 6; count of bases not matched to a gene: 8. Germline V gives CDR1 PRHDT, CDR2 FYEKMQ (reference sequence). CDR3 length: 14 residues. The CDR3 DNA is TGTGCCAGCGGGGGACAGGGCGGAGTCAATGAGCAGTTCTTC. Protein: CASGGQGGVNEQFF.

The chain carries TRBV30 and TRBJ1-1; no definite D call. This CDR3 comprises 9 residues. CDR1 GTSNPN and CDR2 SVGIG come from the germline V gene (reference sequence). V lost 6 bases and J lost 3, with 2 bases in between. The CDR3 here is CACDTEAFF. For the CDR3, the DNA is TGTGCCTGCGACACTGAAGCTTTCTTT.

CDR3 coding DNA: TGTGCCAGCAGTGGGGGTTACAGGGGTGGGGGCTACGAGCAGTACTTC. This sequence encodes CASSGGYRGGGYEQYF. The chain combines TRBV28 with TRBJ2-7; 7 nucleotides agree with TRBD1. CDR1 is MDHEN, CDR2 SYDVKM, per germline. CDR3 length equals 16 residues. J gave up 3 bases and V 5 bases, and 13 bases lay outside the gene matches.

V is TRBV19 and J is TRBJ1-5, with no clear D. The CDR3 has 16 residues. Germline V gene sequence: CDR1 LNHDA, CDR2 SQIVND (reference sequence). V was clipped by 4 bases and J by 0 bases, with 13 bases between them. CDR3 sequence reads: CASSNQPGYSNQPQHF. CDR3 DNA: TGTGCCAGTAGTAATCAACCGGGATATAGCAATCAGCCCCAGCATTTT.

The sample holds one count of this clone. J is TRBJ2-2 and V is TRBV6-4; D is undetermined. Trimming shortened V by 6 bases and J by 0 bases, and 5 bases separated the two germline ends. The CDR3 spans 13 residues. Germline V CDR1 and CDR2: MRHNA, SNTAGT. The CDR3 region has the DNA TGTGCCAGCAGACAGACGAACACCGGGGAGCTGTTTTTT. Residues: CASRQTNTGELFF.

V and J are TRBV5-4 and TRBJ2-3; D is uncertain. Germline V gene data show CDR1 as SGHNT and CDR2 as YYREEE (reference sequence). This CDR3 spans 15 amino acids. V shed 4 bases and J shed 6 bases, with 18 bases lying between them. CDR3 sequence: CASSDRSKAPDTQYF. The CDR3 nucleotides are TGTGCCAGCAGCGACCGGAGTAAGGCGCCGGATACGCAGTATTTT.

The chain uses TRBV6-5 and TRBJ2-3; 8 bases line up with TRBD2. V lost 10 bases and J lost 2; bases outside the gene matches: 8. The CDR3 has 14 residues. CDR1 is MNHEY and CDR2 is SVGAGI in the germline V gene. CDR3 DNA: TGTGCCACCGGGGGGGGGTACCTCACAGATACGCAGTATTTT. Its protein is CATGGGYLTDTQYF.